A single sample gave rise to the 5 T cell receptor beta chains below, sequenced in a study of blood T cell repertoires in COVID-19. Using immunoSEQ multiplex PCR, the repertoire was profiled, and TCRdb retains in-frame clones only, with some absent. The repertoire has 150,000 to 200,000 clones, around 86% of them found once; the top ten carry roughly 7.3%. The specimen was peripheral blood. The source of these receptors is an elderly woman in a cohort sampled during active or convalescent COVID-19.

J is TRBJ2-5 and V is TRBV4-3; maybe TRBD1 (5 bases). The germline V gene encodes CDR1 LGHNA and CDR2 YSLEER. CDR3 length equals 14 residues. V gave up 1 base and J gave up 2 bases, with 8 bases separating them. CDR3 nucleotides: TGCGCCAGCAGCCAAGGGGGCCAGCAAGAGACCCAGTACTTC. Amino acid sequence: CASSQGGQQETQYF.

The V and J genes are TRBV30 and TRBJ2-5; 7 nucleotides line up with TRBD2. There are 14 residues in the CDR3. The ends lost 4 bases at V and 7 bases at J; junction bases unmatched: 12. Germline V gene data show CDR1 as GTSNPN and CDR2 as SVGIG (reference sequence). This CDR3 reads CAWTQPGGRVTQYF. The CDR3 bases are TGTGCCTGGACCCAACCGGGAGGCCGAGTGACCCAGTACTTC. The full variable domain, with the rest looked up from reference TRBV30 and TRBJ2-5, is SQTIHQWPATLVQPVGSPLSLECTVEGTSNPNLYWYRQAAGRGLQLLFYSVGIGQISSEVPQNLSASRPQDRQFILSSKKLLLSDSGFYLCAWTQPGGRVTQYFGPGTRLLVL.

CDR3 sequence (DNA): TGTGCCAGCAGCTTGGGGGGCAGTACTACCTACGAGCAGTACTTC. It specifies CASSLGGSTTYEQYF. The chain uses TRBV5-5 and TRBJ2-7; D possibly corresponds to TRBD1 (5 bases). Germline CDR1 reads SGHKS; CDR2 reads YYEKEE (reference sequence). The length of the CDR3 is 15 residues. V lost 0 bases, J lost 2 bases, and 12 bases lay in between.

The chain couples TRBV30 to TRBJ1-5; a weak D match, TRBD1 (5 bases). Trimming stripped 3 bases from V and 5 bases from J, with 11 bases between. CDR1 is GTSNPN, CDR2 SVGIG, per germline (reference sequence). The CDR3 is 13 residues long. The CDR3 nucleotides are TGTGCCTGGAGCGCCCGGGACTATCAGCCCCAGCATTTT. This codes for CAWSARDYQPQHF.

V is TRBV18 and J is TRBJ2-5; 11 positions match TRBD2. Germline values: CDR1 KGHSH, CDR2 LQKENI. V lost 1 base, J lost 2 bases, and 12 bases stayed unmatched. This CDR3 region has 19 residues. CDR3 loop: CASSPLAGGPKGSQETQYF. The CDR3 bases are TGTGCCAGCTCACCACTAGCGGGAGGGCCGAAGGGTTCGCAAGAGACCCAGTACTTC.